One and the same sample provided the 8 T cell receptor beta chains below, sequenced in a study of cytomegalovirus exposure and HLA in healthy donors. The primer mix had 60 Vbeta and 13 Jbeta primers. Assay used: immunoSEQ multiplex PCR; TCRdb lists only in-frame clones, some missing. The listing records under 65,000 clones. What was sequenced was PBMCs. The origin of the receptors is a young woman in good health and CMV-seronegative.

The rearrangement links TRBV30 to TRBJ2-5; D is unclear. V gave up 4 bases and J gave up 5 bases, with 14 bases separating them. The CDR3 spans 13 residues. CDR1 and CDR2 (germline): GTSNPN, SVGIG (reference sequence). CDR3 nucleotide sequence: TGTGCCTGGATCTTCGGGTTGGAGGAGACCCAGTACTTC. Translated, it gives CAWIFGLEETQYF.

The rearrangement uses TRBV18 and TRBJ1-2, with D tentatively TRBD1 (6 bases). The V gene lost 3 bases and the J gene lost 6 bases, with 8 bases spanning the gap. The CDR3 is 12 residues long. Germline assignment: CDR1 KGHSH and CDR2 LQKENI. The CDR3 DNA reads as TGTGCCAGCTCACCCGACAGGAATGGCTACACCTTC. This encodes CASSPDRNGYTF.

The chain uses TRBV5-1 and TRBJ2-5; 12 nucleotides line up with TRBD2. The V segment lost 6 bases and the J segment 0 bases; nucleotides outside the gene matches: 3. In germline, CDR1 is SGHRS, CDR2 YFSETQ. The CDR3 is 15 amino acids. The CDR3 DNA follows: TGCGCCAGCACCCGGACTAGCGGGGACCAAGAGACCCAGTACTTC. It translates to CASTRTSGDQETQYF. Full variable domain (rest looked up from reference TRBV5-1 and TRBJ2-5): KAGVTQTPRYLIKTRGQQVTLSCSPISGHRSVSWYQQTPGQGLQFLFEYFSETQRNKGNFPGRFSGRQFSNSRSEMNVSTLELGDSALYLCASTRTSGDQETQYFGPGTRLLVL.

The rearrangement links TRBV18 to TRBJ2-1; TRBD2 is a possible D gene (5 bases). Per the germline V gene, CDR1 is KGHSH and CDR2 is LQKENI. The CDR3 sequence is 14 residues long. Trimming removed 2 bases from V and 7 bases from J, with 12 bases in between. Written as DNA, the CDR3 is TGTGCCAGCTCACCAACCGGGATTGGGAATGAGCAGTTCTTC. It encodes CASSPTGIGNEQFF.

The rearrangement uses TRBV7-6 and TRBJ2-1, with 9 bases identical to TRBD2. This CDR3 contains 16 residues. The germline V gene encodes CDR1 SGHVS and CDR2 FNYEAQ. After removal of 5 bases from V and 6 bases from J, the junction contained 11 bases not matched to a gene. CDR3 DNA: TGTGCCAGCAGCGACCCGCTGGCGGGAGGGCCCAATGAGCAGTTCTTC. Encoded protein: CASSDPLAGGPNEQFF. Full variable domain (remainder filled in from reference TRBV7-6 and TRBJ2-1): GAGVSQSPRYKVTKRGQDVALRCDPISGHVSLYWYRQALGQGPEFLTYFNYEAQQDKSGLPNDRFSAERPEGSISTLTIQRTEQRDSAMYRCASSDPLAGGPNEQFFGPGTRLTVL.

The chain has TRBV6-5 and TRBJ1-5; D possibly corresponds to TRBD1 (6 bases). Trimming cost V 6 bases and J 3 bases, with 9 bases left between them. Germline V gene sequence: CDR1 MNHEY, CDR2 SVGAGI. The CDR3 has 13 residues. The CDR3 loop is CASRGHYNQPQHF. CDR3 nucleotides: TGTGCCAGCAGGGGACACTACAATCAGCCCCAGCATTTT.

CDR3 region: CASSLLGRTEAFF. DNA of the CDR3: TGTGCCAGCAGCTTACTCGGTCGAACTGAAGCTTTCTTT. This sequence joins TRBV11-1 and TRBJ1-1; D remains unclear. V lost 2 bases to trimming and J lost 5 bases, with 9 bases between them. In germline, CDR1 is SGHAT, CDR2 FQDESV (reference sequence). The CDR3 runs 13 residues.

The rearrangement joins TRBV29-1 to TRBJ2-1, with 9 bases matching TRBD2. The J segment lost 5 bases and the V segment lost 2 bases, leaving 4 bases of the junction unmatched. CDR1 SQVTM and CDR2 ANQGSEA come from the germline V gene. This CDR3 is built from 14 residues. The CDR3 DNA reads as TGCAGCGTTGAACTCAGACTAGCGGACAATGAGCAGTTCTTC. This codes for CSVELRLADNEQFF.